This T cell receptor (beta chain) was captured in a study of OX40 agonist ivuxolimab in advanced cancers. The overall study: Dose-escalation subjects each had hepatocellular carcinoma, melanoma, renal cell or head and neck cancer. Study-level findings and limits: At 0.1 to 3.0 mg/kg, clonal expansion of CD4+ and CD8+ blood T cells had occurred by week 6. Those patients achieving a partial response at 0.1-3.0 mg/kg showed among the lowest clonal expansion.

V lost 3 bases to trimming and J lost 3 bases; unmatched junction nucleotides: 5. CDR1 and CDR2 from the germline V gene are MNHEY and SMNVEV (reference sequence). The length of the CDR3 is 14 residues. This table comes from immunoSEQ multiplex PCR, and its TCRdb copy is limited to in-frame clones, with some not included. The sample holds approximately 74,000 clones, around nine tenths seen once. Blood got drawn at baseline, again on cycle 4 day 1, and then on cycle 7 day 1. Notes on this clone: Its specificity is unknown.

The input for sequencing was CD4+ or CD8+ T cells sorted from blood, taken in a trial of the OX40 agonist ivuxolimab. The chain recombines TRBV27 with TRBJ2-7, with TRBD1 identical over 7 bases. The receptor was isolated from an adult with an advanced solid tumor such as melanoma, head and neck, liver or kidney cancer. CDR3 sequence reads: CASSFGTDLYEQYF. DNA of the CDR3: TGTGCCAGCAGTTTCGGGACAGACCTCTACGAGCAGTACTTC.